This paragraph covers one TCR beta chain sequence. No antigen is known for it. The source of the sample is a study of cytomegalovirus exposure and HLA in healthy donors. It was with 60 Vbeta and 13 Jbeta primers that the PCR ran. TCRdb's copy holds only in-frame clones and misses some; the assay was immunoSEQ multiplex PCR. Of about 120,000 clones listed, roughly 78% are singletons. Study results and caveats: Serostatus for CMV was the only available immune exposure information.

Looked up from germline, CDR1 is SGHRS and CDR2 is YFSETQ. The CDR3 consists of 16 residues. J was trimmed by 4 bases and V by 6 bases; bases with no gene match: 15. Material: PBMCs. The rearrangement links TRBV5-1 to TRBJ2-5, with 7 bases matching TRBD1. This clonotype was obtained from a young man in good health and CMV-seropositive. Here the CDR3 reads CASTPQPTGVGETQYF. CDR3 in DNA: TGCGCCAGCACCCCGCAGCCCACAGGGGTAGGAGAGACCCAGTACTTC.